This TCR beta chain appears in the sequencing data of a study of shared clonotypes between healthy human individuals (dated by TCRdb to the early 2020s). As for the study more broadly: Three men and two women, aged 18 to 49 years, made up the cohort. For each donor, CD4 naive and CD4 memory were each run on three plates, CD8 naive on two plates, and CD8 memory on one plate. To increase sequencing depth and limit assay-specific biases, different laboratories used diverse techniques to prepare libraries and sequence TCR repertoires. Between about 0.9 and 8.9 billion PBMCs per donor were obtained by leukapheresis. To estimate repertoire size and how much clonotypes are shared between individuals, the study performed deep sequencing of blood TCR repertoires from about five healthy adults.

For this clone: Its antigen is currently not known. No qualities accompany the bases; no much larger clone lies one base away.

Study-wide conclusions, independent of this receptor: Based on pairwise subsampling, the degree of clonotype sharing among donors was expected to be affected by sequencing depth. Rarefaction of sorted-subset datasets indicated incomplete sequencing despite the large sequencing depth. The genetic and exposure-history diversity represented was limited by the small number of donors. Sampling was restricted to blood, and TCR repertoires in tissue are likely to differ from TCR repertoires in blood. When a few donors were compared, the shared fraction of clonotypes was roughly 4.8% for naive CD4, around 3.5% for naive CD8, 2.3% for memory CD4, and around 0.37% for memory CD8. Larger estimated clonotype richness was generally found for naive subsets than for memory subsets. Higher generation probabilities were observed for clonotypes shared by all four sorted-subset donors than for non-shared clonotypes.

Healthy HIV-negative adults with no recently reported acute infections or vaccinations were included as donors. Every donor was a Caucasian adult residing in Nashville, Tennessee, USA. Magnetic negative selection was used to enrich CD4+ T cells, after which naive cells were positively selected on CD45RA and the negative fraction became the memory subset. Blood was obtained by leukapheresis, after which PBMCs were separated by Ficoll-Histopaque density gradient centrifugation and cryopreserved in liquid nitrogen vapor phase. Analytical flow cytometry was used to check the purity and quantity of each magnetically sorted T cell population. Genomic DNA was isolated from every sorted fraction and measured by UV absorbance on a Nanodrop 2000c. Trimming takes 6 bases from V and 1 base from J, and the germline ends sit 10 bases apart. The germline V gene supplies CDR1 MDHEN and CDR2 SYDVKM. Including the terminal cysteine and phenylalanine, the CDR3 comprises 15 residues. The CDR3 DNA has 45 bases and is translated from base 1.

TCR CDR3 regions were amplified from genomic DNA by multiplex PCR using the deep immunoSEQ assay. Extracted genomic DNA from each cell subset was spread evenly across all wells of several immunoSEQ 96-well plates, with each plate serving as a replicate. For sorted subsets, each replicate PCR was loaded with 200 ng genomic DNA, equivalent to about 30,000 T cell genomes. Purified libraries were quantified with a Qubit 3.0 fluorometer, sized on a Bioanalyzer 2100, and re-quantified with the KAPA Library Quantification kit. Each immunoSEQ 96-well plate was sequenced on its own single-read 150-cycle Illumina NextSeq 550 flow cell. In the paper's pipeline: The immunoSEQ output contained only junctional sequences without quality scores, so filtering could not match that applied to full-length reads. Sequences were annotated with PyIR, a Python wrapper for IgBLAST v1.9, and V/J genes and CDR3 were assigned using IMGT germline references. Reads with weak V/J assignments (E-value above 1e-6), missing CDR3, stop codons, out-of-frame junctions, or ambiguous translated residues were removed. V3J clonotypes were defined by identical inferred V gene, J gene, and CDR3 amino acid sequence. Percentage overlap between repertoires was computed as shared unique clonotypes divided by the size of the smaller repertoire. Repertoire richness was assessed with RTK rarefaction, the Chao1 estimator, and Recon v2.1 estimates of unobserved clonotypes. For all TCRbeta clonotypes obtained by the gDNA method from a handful of donors, generation probabilities were computed with OLGA. This is the immuneACCESS table as TCRdb keeps it, with only in-frame sequences that have V and J called. A part of the clones is gone; compared with another copy, unresolved V genes explain less than half, and the rest is unexplained. V and J calls and clone size are those listed in that table; D and trimming were worked out from the DNA. The sample table shows 740,000 or so clones, and roughly 73% are seen once. Together, the top ten hold more than 1.5% of the sample.

Rearrangement joined TRBV28 to TRBJ2-6; the D gene cannot be resolved reliably. The TCR sequence derives from a woman in her 30s in good health. Sample: memory CD4+ T cells sorted from blood. Per the publication, the cell subset or site label means: CD45RA-negative fraction. The sequence in DNA is TGTGCCAGCAGACATCAGGCATCTGGGGCCAACGTCCTGACTTTC. Translated, it gives CASRHQASGANVLTF.